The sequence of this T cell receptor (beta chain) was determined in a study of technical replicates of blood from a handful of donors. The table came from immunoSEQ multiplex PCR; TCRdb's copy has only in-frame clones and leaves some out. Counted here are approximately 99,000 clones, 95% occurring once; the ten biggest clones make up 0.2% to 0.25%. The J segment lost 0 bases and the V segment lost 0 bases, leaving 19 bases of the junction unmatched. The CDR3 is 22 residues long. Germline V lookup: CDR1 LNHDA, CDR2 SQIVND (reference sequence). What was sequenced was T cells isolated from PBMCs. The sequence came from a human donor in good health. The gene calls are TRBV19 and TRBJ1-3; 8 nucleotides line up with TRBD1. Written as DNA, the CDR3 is TGTGCCAGTAGTATAGATCCGCTGGGACAGGCGCCACCGAAGGCCTCTGGAAACACCATATATTTT. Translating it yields CASSIDPLGQAPPKASGNTIYF.